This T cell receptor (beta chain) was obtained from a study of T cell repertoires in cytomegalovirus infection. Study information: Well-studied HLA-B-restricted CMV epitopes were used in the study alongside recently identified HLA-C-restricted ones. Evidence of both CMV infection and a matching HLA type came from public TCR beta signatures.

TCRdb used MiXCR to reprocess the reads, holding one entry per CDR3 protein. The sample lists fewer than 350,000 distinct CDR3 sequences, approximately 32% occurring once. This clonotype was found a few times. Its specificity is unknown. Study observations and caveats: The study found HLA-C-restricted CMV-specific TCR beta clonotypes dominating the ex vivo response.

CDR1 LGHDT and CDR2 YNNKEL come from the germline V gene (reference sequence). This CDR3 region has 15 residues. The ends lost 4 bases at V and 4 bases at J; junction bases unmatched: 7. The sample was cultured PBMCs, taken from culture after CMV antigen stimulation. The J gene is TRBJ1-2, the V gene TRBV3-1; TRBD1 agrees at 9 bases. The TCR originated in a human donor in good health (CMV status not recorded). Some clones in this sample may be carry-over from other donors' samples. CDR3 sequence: CASSPTGGARYGYTF. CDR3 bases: TGTGCCAGCAGCCCAACAGGGGGCGCGCGCTATGGCTACACCTTC. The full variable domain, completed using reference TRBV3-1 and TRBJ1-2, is DTAVSQTPKYLVTQMGNDKSIKCEQNLGHDTMYWYKQDSKKFLKIMFSYNNKELIINETVPNRFSPKSPDKAHLNLHINSLELGDSAVYFCASSPTGGARYGYTFGSGTRLTVV.